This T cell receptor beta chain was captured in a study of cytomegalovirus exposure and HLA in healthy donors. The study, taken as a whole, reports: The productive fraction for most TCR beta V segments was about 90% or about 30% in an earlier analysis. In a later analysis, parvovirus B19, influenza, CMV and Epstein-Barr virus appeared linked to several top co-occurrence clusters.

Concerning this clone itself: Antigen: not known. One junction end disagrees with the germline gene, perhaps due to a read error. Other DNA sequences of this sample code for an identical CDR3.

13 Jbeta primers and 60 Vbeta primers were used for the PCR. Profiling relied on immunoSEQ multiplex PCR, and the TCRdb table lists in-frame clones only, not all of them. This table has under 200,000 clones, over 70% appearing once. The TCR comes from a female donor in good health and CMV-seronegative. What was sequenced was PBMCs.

CDR3 in amino acids: CASSYSLAQGHSPLHF. Written as DNA, the CDR3 is TGTGCCAGCAGTTACTCCCTAGCACAGGGACATTCCCCCCTCCACTTT. The gene calls are TRBV6-5 and TRBJ1-6; maybe TRBD1 (6 bases). This CDR3 comprises 16 residues. Germline loops: CDR1 MNHEY, CDR2 SVGAGI.